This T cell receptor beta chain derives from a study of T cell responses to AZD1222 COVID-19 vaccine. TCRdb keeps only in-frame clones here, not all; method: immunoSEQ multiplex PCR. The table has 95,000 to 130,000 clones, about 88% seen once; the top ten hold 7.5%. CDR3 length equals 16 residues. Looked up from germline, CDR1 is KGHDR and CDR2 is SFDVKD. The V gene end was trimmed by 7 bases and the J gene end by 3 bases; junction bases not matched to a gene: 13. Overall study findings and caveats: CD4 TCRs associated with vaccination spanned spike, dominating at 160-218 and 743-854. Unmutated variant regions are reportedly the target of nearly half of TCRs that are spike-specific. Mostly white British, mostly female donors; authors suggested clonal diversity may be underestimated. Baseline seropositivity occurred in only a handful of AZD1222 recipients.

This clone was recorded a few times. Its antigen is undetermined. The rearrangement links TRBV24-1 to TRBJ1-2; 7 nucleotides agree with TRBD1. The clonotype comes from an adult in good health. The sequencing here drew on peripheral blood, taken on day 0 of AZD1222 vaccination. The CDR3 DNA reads TGTGCCACCAGCGACGGCGCATCAGGGGGACACTATGGCTACACCTTC. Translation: CATSDGASGGHYGYTF.